This entry lists 10 T cell receptor beta chains sequenced from one sample in a study of technical replicates of blood from a few donors (dated by TCRdb to 2016 to 2017). Library preparation used the immunoSEQ multiplex PCR assay. The immuneACCESS repertoire file appears here via TCRdb, limited to in-frame rearrangements. These files lack a portion of the clones; in checked studies, under half of the deficit traces to unresolved V genes, and the cause of the others is not known. Within this sample are around 57,000 clones, with about 97% of them counted one time only. Together, the top ten hold 0.15% to 0.25% of the sample. The specimen sequenced was T cells isolated from PBMCs. These receptors originate from a human donor in good health.

The J gene is TRBJ1-4, the V gene TRBV28; D is ambiguous. Germline V gene lookup returns CDR1 MDHEN and CDR2 SYDVKM. Between the trimmed V and J ends, which lost 2 bases and 9 bases, there was a span of 10 bases. This CDR3 comprises 13 residues. Written as DNA, the CDR3 is TGTGCCAGCAGTTTAGGGCCCCTGAAAAAACTGTTTTTT. It is translated as CASSLGPLKKLFF.

The genes are TRBV2 and TRBJ1-1; perhaps TRBD1 as D (5 bases). Germline assignment: CDR1 SNHLY and CDR2 FYNNEI. Trimming took 4 bases from V and 4 from J, leaving 7 bases between them. The CDR3 consists of 12 residues. In DNA form, the CDR3 reads TGTGCCAGCAGTGTGCAGGGCACTGAAGCTTTCTTT. This translates into CASSVQGTEAFF.

For the CDR3, the DNA is TGTGCCAGCAGTGGTCCTAGCGTCCCTGCCTACGAGCAGTACTTC. Encoded protein: CASSGPSVPAYEQYF. The V gene is TRBV28, the J gene TRBJ2-7; perhaps TRBD2 as D (6 bases). Between the trimmed V and J ends, which lost 5 bases and 2 bases, there was a span of 16 bases. CDR1 and CDR2 from the germline V gene are MDHEN and SYDVKM. The CDR3 contains 15 residues.

The chain couples TRBV28 to TRBJ2-7, with D perhaps matching TRBD1 (6 bases). Trimming cost V 4 bases and J 1 base, with 8 bases left between them. Germline-derived CDR1 and CDR2 are MDHEN and SYDVKM. The CDR3 extends over 13 amino acids. The CDR3 spells CASSSGQSYEQYF. The CDR3 nucleotides read TGTGCCAGCAGTTCCGGACAGTCCTACGAGCAGTACTTC.

CDR3 sequence reads: CASSFDDRDQETQYF. The CDR3 DNA sequence: TGTGCCAGCAGCTTTGACGACAGGGACCAAGAGACCCAGTACTTC. The chain uses TRBV5-4 and TRBJ2-5; 7 bases agree with TRBD1. The trim removed 2 bases at V and 0 bases at J, leaving 4 bases unmatched. The V gene's germline CDR1 is SGHNT and CDR2 YYREEE (reference sequence). The CDR3 extends over 15 amino acids.

The rearrangement uses TRBV5-1 and TRBJ1-6, with 7 bases matching TRBD1. V lost 4 bases to trimming and J lost 7 bases; unmatched junction nucleotides: 8. Germline V gene data show CDR1 as SGHRS and CDR2 as YFSETQ. The CDR3 length is 15 residues. Here the CDR3 reads CASSPRDSNNSPLHF. In nucleotides, the CDR3 is TGCGCCAGCAGCCCCAGGGACAGCAACAATTCACCCCTCCACTTT. The full variable domain, rest sourced from reference TRBV5-1 and TRBJ1-6, is KAGVTQTPRYLIKTRGQQVTLSCSPISGHRSVSWYQQTPGQGLQFLFEYFSETQRNKGNFPGRFSGRQFSNSRSEMNVSTLELGDSALYLCASSPRDSNNSPLHFGNGTRLTVT.

This sequence joins TRBV10-3 and TRBJ1-2; maybe TRBD1 (5 bases). CDR1 and CDR2 from the germline V gene are ENHRY and SYGVKD. Trimming left V 2 bases short and J 4 bases short, with 11 bases between. This CDR3 spans 14 amino acids. The CDR3 coding sequence is TGTGCCATCAGTGAGACTGGGGCATCCTATGGCTACACCTTC. Amino acids: CAISETGASYGYTF.

The CDR3 spells CASSLPRMGNGYTF. The CDR3 DNA is TGTGCCAGCAGCTTGCCGCGGATGGGTAATGGCTACACCTTC. The chain joins TRBV5-4 to TRBJ1-2, with D unresolved. V was trimmed by 1 base and J by 6 bases, leaving 13 bases between them. Germline V gives CDR1 SGHNT, CDR2 YYREEE (reference sequence). The CDR3 runs to 14 residues. Based on the CDR3 plus reference TRBV5-4 and TRBJ1-2, the full variable domain is ETGVTQSPTHLIKTRGQQVTLRCSSQSGHNTVSWYQQALGQGPQFIFQYYREEENGRGNFPPRFSGLQFPNYSSELNVNALELDDSALYLCASSLPRMGNGYTFGSGTRLTVV.

This rearrangement joins TRBV6-5 to TRBJ1-1; unclear D gene. V was clipped by 4 bases and J by 3 bases, with 9 bases between them. The CDR3 covers 13 residues. Germline CDR1 is MNHEY and CDR2 is SVGAGI. The CDR3, as DNA: TGTGCCAGCAGTTCATCCCGGGACACTGAAGCTTTCTTT. Translating gives CASSSSRDTEAFF.

The chain couples TRBV28 to TRBJ2-1; no reliable D call. The V end was cut by 3 bases, the J end by 0 bases, with 9 bases between. CDR1 and CDR2 from the germline V gene are MDHEN and SYDVKM. The CDR3 is 15 amino acids. The CDR3 coding sequence is TGTGCCAGCAGTTTTCGTTCTAGCTCCTACAATGAGCAGTTCTTC. Protein product: CASSFRSSSYNEQFF.